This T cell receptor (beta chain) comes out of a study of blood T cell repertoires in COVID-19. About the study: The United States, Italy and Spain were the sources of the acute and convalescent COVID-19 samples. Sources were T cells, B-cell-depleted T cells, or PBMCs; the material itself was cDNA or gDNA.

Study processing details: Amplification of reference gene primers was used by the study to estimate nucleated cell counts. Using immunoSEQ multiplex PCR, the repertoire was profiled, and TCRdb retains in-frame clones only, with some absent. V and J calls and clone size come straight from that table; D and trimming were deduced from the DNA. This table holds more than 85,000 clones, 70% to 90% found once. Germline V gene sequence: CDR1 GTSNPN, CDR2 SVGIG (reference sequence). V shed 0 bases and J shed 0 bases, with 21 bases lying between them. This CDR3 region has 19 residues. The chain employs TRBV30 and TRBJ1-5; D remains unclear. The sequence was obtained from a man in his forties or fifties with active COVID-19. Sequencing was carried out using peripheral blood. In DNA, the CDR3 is TGTGCCTGGAGTGTACGATTTGTTGGCGGGGTGAATAGCAATCAGCCCCAGCATTTT. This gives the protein CAWSVRFVGGVNSNQPQHF.